These 5 T cell receptor beta chains came from one sample sequenced in a study of blood T cell repertoires in COVID-19. The method was immunoSEQ multiplex PCR; TCRdb's version includes in-frame clones alone and lacks a portion of them. The repertoire consists of approximately 110,000 clones, with 80% to 90% occurring once and the leading ten covering 32%. The specimen sequenced was peripheral blood. These receptor sequences come from a woman older than 75 with acute or convalescent COVID-19.

The rearrangement links TRBV29-1 to TRBJ1-3; D is perhaps TRBD1 (5 bases). The CDR3 is 12 amino acids. The V and J ends lost 6 bases and 3 bases respectively, with 9 bases between them. CDR1 and CDR2 from the germline V gene are SQVTM and ANQGSEA. The CDR3 DNA reads TGCAGCGTCCTGGGGCGTGGAAACACCATATATTTT. Translated: CSVLGRGNTIYF.

This clone was counted a few times. V gene TRBV19 combines with J gene TRBJ1-2; the match to TRBD1 covers 9 bases. Germline CDR1 and CDR2: LNHDA and SQIVND (reference sequence). V was pared by 3 bases and J by 4 bases, with 9 bases of the junction left unmatched. The CDR3 is made up of 16 amino acids. The CDR3 loop reads CASSIALPGQGYGYTF. CDR3 bases: TGTGCCAGTAGTATCGCTTTACCGGGACAGGGCTATGGCTACACCTTC.

V is TRBV4-1 and J is TRBJ1-1; the D gene is possibly TRBD1 (6 bases). The CDR3 length is 13 residues. Deletions cut 4 bases from V and 6 bases from J, with 12 bases between. Germline CDR1 reads MGHRA; CDR2 reads YSYEKL. CDR3 nucleotide sequence: TGCGCCAGCAGCCTCCATCAGGGGTCTGAAGCTTTCTTT. Translating it yields CASSLHQGSEAFF.

This clone was seen more than once but under ten times. The J gene is TRBJ2-7, the V gene TRBV5-1; 10 nucleotides match TRBD2. Per the germline V gene, CDR1 is SGHRS and CDR2 is YFSETQ. The CDR3 length is 16 residues. V lost 3 bases and J lost 3; bases outside the gene matches: 9. CDR3 protein: CASSSGLADHLYEQYF. CDR3 sequence (DNA): TGCGCCAGCAGCTCAGGACTAGCGGACCACCTCTACGAGCAGTACTTC.

This clone appeared a few times. This chain joins TRBV5-6 and TRBJ1-1, with D maybe TRBD1 (5 bases). V was trimmed by 0 bases and J by 0 bases, leaving 15 bases between them. Germline assignment: CDR1 SGHDT and CDR2 YYEEEE. The CDR3 is made up of 17 amino acids. The CDR3: CASSLGAAWGMNTEAFF. The DNA for the CDR3 is TGTGCCAGCAGCTTGGGGGCCGCCTGGGGCATGAACACTGAAGCTTTCTTT.